A single sample is the source of the 16 T cell receptor beta chains below, sequenced in a study of shared clonotypes between healthy human individuals. The table came from immunoSEQ multiplex PCR; TCRdb's copy has only in-frame clones and leaves some out. Among roughly 2.5 million clones listed, more than 90% were seen once. Sequences were obtained from naive CD4+ T cells sorted from blood. Subset given: CD45RA+ positively selected. The receptors were gathered from a man between 18 and 35 years old in good health.

The chain recombines TRBV7-2 with TRBJ2-3; 9 bases are shared with TRBD2. This CDR3 is built from 16 residues. Trimming took 4 bases from V and 2 from J; bases not matched to a gene: 7. From germline, CDR1 is SGHTA and CDR2 FQGNSA. This chain's CDR3 is CASSSRLAGTTDTQYF. In nucleotides, the CDR3 is TGTGCCAGCAGCTCGCGTCTAGCGGGGACCACAGATACGCAGTATTTT.

The chain employs TRBV6-1 and TRBJ1-2, with D possibly matching TRBD1 (5 bases). The germline V gene encodes CDR1 MNHNS and CDR2 SASEGT. CDR3 length equals 16 residues. V dropped 1 base and J dropped 1 base, with 13 bases sitting between them. The CDR3 DNA is TGTGCCAGCAGTGAAGAGAGGGGACTGAGTAACTATGGCTACACCTTC. Translated: CASSEERGLSNYGYTF.

CDR3 sequence: CASSLDGTIDFGYTF. The CDR3, as DNA: TGTGCCAGCAGCTTAGACGGGACGATCGATTTTGGCTACACCTTC. The rearrangement joins TRBV7-9 to TRBJ1-2, with D possibly matching TRBD1 (5 bases). The germline gives CDR1 SEHNR, CDR2 FQNEAQ (reference sequence). V was pared by 1 base and J by 7 bases, with 16 bases between. CDR3 length: 15 amino acids.

This chain connects TRBV19 to TRBJ1-5; 9 bases are a match to TRBD1. The CDR3 consists of 16 residues. From germline, CDR1 is LNHDA and CDR2 SQIVND (reference sequence). Germline trimming cut 7 bases from V and 4 bases from J; bases unmatched to any gene: 11. The CDR3 here is CASKPRPGTGNQPQHF. The CDR3 nucleotides are TGTGCCAGTAAACCCAGACCCGGGACAGGGAATCAGCCCCAGCATTTT.

Details on this clone: The junction does not match germline at one end; this may be a read error. The chain joins TRBV7-7 to TRBJ2-1, with D possibly being TRBD2 (6 bases). CDR3 size: 15 residues. Looked up from germline, CDR1 is SSHAT and CDR2 is FNYEAQ (reference sequence). CDR3 DNA: TGTGCTAGCAGCAACCTGGGGCAGGGAGGCAATGAGCAGTTCTTC. This codes for CASSNLGQGGNEQFF.

The chain has TRBV6-5 and TRBJ1-5; the match to TRBD1 covers 7 bases. Trimming cost V 5 bases and J 9 bases; bases outside gene matches: 10. The germline gives CDR1 MNHEY, CDR2 SVGAGI. There are 14 residues in the CDR3. The CDR3 nucleotides read TGTGCCAGCAGTCCCTCAGGGGGAACGGGGCCCCAGCATTTT. This sequence encodes CASSPSGGTGPQHF.

The CDR3 here is CASSLVPTYEQYF. DNA for the CDR3: TGTGCCAGCAGCTTAGTCCCAACCTACGAGCAGTACTTC. V usage is TRBV7-2 and J usage is TRBJ2-7, with D unresolved. V lost 1 base and J lost 2, with 6 bases in between. The CDR3 spans 13 residues. Germline lookup yields CDR1 SGHTA and CDR2 FQGNSA.

This clone was observed a handful of times. The CDR3 DNA follows: TGTGCCAGCAGCGTAGCCCTTCACAGGGAGACTGAAGCTTTCTTT. Amino acids: CASSVALHRETEAFF. The V call is TRBV9, the J call TRBJ1-1, with D tentatively TRBD1 (6 bases). The germline V gene encodes CDR1 SGDLS and CDR2 YYNGEE. This CDR3 has 15 residues. Trimming removed 0 bases at V and 5 bases at J, with 14 bases between.

This sequence joins TRBV4-1 and TRBJ1-4; D might be TRBD1 (5 bases). The CDR3 is 15 residues long. The germline V and J ends were trimmed by 0 bases and 10 bases, with 15 bases remaining between them. From germline, CDR1 is MGHRA and CDR2 YSYEKL. The CDR3 reads CASSQDLKGSGKLFF. The DNA of the CDR3 is TGCGCCAGCAGCCAAGATCTGAAGGGGAGCGGAAAACTGTTTTTT.

The V call is TRBV4-1, the J call TRBJ1-1; possible D gene TRBD1, 6 bases. Between the trimmed V and J ends, which lost 3 bases and 0 bases, there was a span of 14 bases. Germline V CDR1 and CDR2: MGHRA, YSYEKL. The CDR3 extends over 16 amino acids. CDR3 in amino acids: CASSQTGRSLNTEAFF. The CDR3 DNA follows: TGCGCCAGCAGCCAGACAGGACGGTCCTTGAACACTGAAGCTTTCTTT.

The chain links TRBV7-2 to TRBJ1-2; weak D call: TRBD1 (6 bases). V was cut by 5 bases and J by 5 bases, with 24 bases left in between. The CDR3 sequence is 17 residues long. The germline CDR1 and CDR2 sequences are SGHTA and FQGNSA. The CDR3 here is CASSEISQGHREYGYTF. DNA for the CDR3: TGTGCCAGCAGCGAAATAAGCCAGGGACATCGGGAGTATGGCTACACCTTC. The entire variable domain, with the rest obtained from reference TRBV7-2 and TRBJ1-2, is as follows: GAGVSQSPSNKVTEKGKDVELRCDPISGHTALYWYRQSLGQGLEFLIYFQGNSAPDKSGLPSDRFSAERTGGSVSTLTIQRTQQEDSAVYLCASSEISQGHREYGYTFGSGTRLTVV.

The rearrangement joins TRBV4-1 to TRBJ2-7; the match to TRBD1 covers 8 bases. CDR1 and CDR2 (germline): MGHRA, YSYEKL. The trim removed 4 bases at V and 0 bases at J, leaving 8 bases unmatched. The CDR3 totals 16 residues. In DNA form, the CDR3 reads TGCGCCAGCAGCCCATCCGGGACAGGCATCTCCTACGAGCAGTACTTC. Translating it yields CASSPSGTGISYEQYF.

V gene TRBV30 combines with J gene TRBJ2-2, with 8 bases identical to TRBD1. Germline V gene sequence: CDR1 GTSNPN, CDR2 SVGIG (reference sequence). Unmatched junction bases numbered 13, after V lost 5 bases and J lost 5 bases. The CDR3 contains 16 residues. DNA of the CDR3: TGTGCCTGGTCGGCCGGACAGGGAGGAAGAACCGGGGAGCTGTTTTTT. Its protein product is CAWSAGQGGRTGELFF.

This rearrangement joins TRBV6-5 to TRBJ2-6, with TRBD2 identical over 8 bases. J gave up 2 bases and V 11 bases, and 8 bases lay outside the gene matches. CDR3 length: 15 amino acids. The V gene's germline CDR1 is MNHEY and CDR2 SVGAGI. CDR3 nucleotides: TGTGCCGCCGGGCGGGGGGCGCCTGGGGCCAACGTCCTGACTTTC. Protein product: CAAGRGAPGANVLTF.

This sequence joins TRBV2 and TRBJ1-2; TRBD1 matches 7 bases. V lost 7 bases, J lost 1 base, and 12 bases stayed unmatched. The CDR3 extends over 16 amino acids. The germline V gene has CDR1 SNHLY and CDR2 FYNNEI. This chain's CDR3 is CASTPPSGGGNYGYTF. The CDR3 region has the DNA TGTGCCAGCACCCCCCCCTCAGGGGGGGGTAACTATGGCTACACCTTC. Combining the CDR3 with reference TRBV2 and TRBJ1-2 gives the whole variable domain EPEVTQTPSHQVTQMGQEVILRCVPISNHLYFYWYRQILGQKVEFLVSFYNNEISEKSEIFDDQFSVERPDGSNFTLKIRSTKLEDSAMYFCASTPPSGGGNYGYTFGSGTRLTVV.

This clone was detected only once. This rearrangement joins TRBV6-6 to TRBJ2-7; 7 bases align to TRBD2. The J segment lost 2 bases and the V segment lost 1 base, leaving 2 bases of the junction unmatched. The CDR3 contains 14 residues. The germline V gene has CDR1 MNHNY and CDR2 SVGAGI (reference sequence). The DNA for the CDR3 is TGTGCCAGCAGTTACTATGGACTAGCCTACGAGCAGTACTTC. This sequence encodes CASSYYGLAYEQYF.